These T cell receptor beta chains were read from a single sample in a study of T cell changes during pregnancy in multiple sclerosis. Profiled with immunoSEQ multiplex PCR; TCRdb holds only in-frame clones, not every one. The repertoire holds roughly 60,000 clones, roughly 91% seen once, with around 0.85% in the top ten. The sample consisted of peripheral blood, taken before pregnancy. These receptors came from a female donor with multiple sclerosis, enrolled in a pregnancy study. Each CDR3 is given with its conserved first and last residue. A D gene is named only where the DNA matches it firmly. Not all rows give a size; the values are once, few, many and, for expanded clones, a class.

-	TRBJ2-5	-	TRBV5-1	TGCGCCAGCAGCTTTACCGGGAATACCGGGGAGACCCAGTACTTC	CASSFTGNTGETQYF
-	TRBJ2-7	-	TRBV7-2	TGTGCCAGCAGCTTAGTGAGAGGGTTTCCCTACGAGCAGTACTTC	CASSLVRGFPYEQYF
few	TRBJ1-4	TRBD1	TRBV27	TGTGCCAGCAGGCCCATCGGGACAGCTAATGAAAAACTGTTTTTT	CASRPIGTANEKLFF
-	TRBJ1-1	TRBD1	TRBV25-1	TGTGCCAGCAGTGAAGCGCCCGGGACAGGGGGCACTGAAGCTTTCTTT	CASSEAPGTGGTEAFF
-	TRBJ1-2	TRBD1	TRBV4-3	TGCGCCAGCAGCCAAGATTGGGGACAGGGGAACTATGGCTACACCTTC	CASSQDWGQGNYGYTF
-	TRBJ1-1	-	TRBV7-3	TGTGCCAGCAGCCATGGGCAGAACACTGAAGCTTTCTTT	CASSHGQNTEAFF
-	TRBJ1-4	-	TRBV4-1	TGCGCCAGCAGCCAAGATCCGAGAACTAATGAAAAACTGTTTTTT	CASSQDPRTNEKLFF
once	TRBJ1-1	TRBD1	TRBV27	TGTGCCAGCAGTTTACCACCCGGACAGGGCCGCACTGAAGCTTTCTTT	CASSLPPGQGRTEAFF
-	TRBJ2-7	TRBD1	TRBV14	TGTGCCAGCAGCCCGCACGGACAGGTAGCCTACGAGCAGTACTTC	CASSPHGQVAYEQYF
-	TRBJ1-1	-	TRBV6-5	TGTGCCAGCACCCCCTGGGGGGGAACTGAAGCTTTCTTT	CASTPWGGTEAFF
-	TRBJ2-1	TRBD1	TRBV7-2	TGTGCCAGCACCCCGGACAGGGCCAATGAGCAGTTCTTC	CASTPDRANEQFF
once	TRBJ2-1	-	TRBV11-2	TGTGCCAGCAGCTTAAAGGGGAATGAGCAGTTCTTC	CASSLKGNEQFF
-	TRBJ2-6	TRBD1	TRBV12-5	TGTGCTAGTGGTTTTGCGACAGGGGGAACTGGGGCCAACGTCCTGACTTTC	CASGFATGGTGANVLTF
-	TRBJ1-2	TRBD1	TRBV10-3	TGTGCCATCAGTGAGTCGAAGGACAGGAGTAACTATGGCTACACCTTC	CAISESKDRSNYGYTF
-	TRBJ2-2	TRBD1	TRBV2	TGTGCCAGCAGTGGAGACAGGGCCGGGGAGCTGTTTTTT	CASSGDRAGELFF
-	TRBJ2-1	-	TRBV6-1	TGTGCCAGCAAGCTTGTCGTTGAGCAGTTCTTC	CASKLVVEQFF
-	TRBJ2-2	TRBD2	TRBV18	TGTGCCAGCTCACCCAGCGGGGGGAACACCGGGGAGCTGTTTTTT	CASSPSGGNTGELFF
-	TRBJ1-2	-	TRBV15	TGTGCCACCAGCAGAGTCCCTATCTATGGCTACACCTTC	CATSRVPIYGYTF
-	TRBJ1-5	-	TRBV25-1	TGTGCCAGCAGTGGGGGCTCTTATCACCCCCAGCATTTT	CASSGGSYHPQHF
-	TRBJ1-4	TRBD1	TRBV6-6	TGTGCCAGCAGTTACCACTCCACAGGGGGGAATGAAAAACTGTTTTTT	CASSYHSTGGNEKLFF
-	TRBJ2-1	TRBD2	TRBV19	TGTGCCAGTAACCAGGGGCTAGCGGGGGGCAATGAGCAGTTCTTC	CASNQGLAGGNEQFF
-	TRBJ2-3	TRBD1	TRBV7-3	TGTGCCAGCAGGACCGGGACAGTGACAGATACGCAGTATTTT	CASRTGTVTDTQYF
-	TRBJ1-2	-	TRBV30	TGTGCCTGGACTGTTCGGCCGGGCTATGGCTACACCTTC	CAWTVRPGYGYTF
-	TRBJ2-7	TRBD1	TRBV18	TGTGCCAGCTCACTTGCCGGGACAGGGGACGACGAGCAGTACTTC	CASSLAGTGDDEQYF
-	TRBJ2-5	-	TRBV19	TGTGCCAGTAGCCCCGGGGAGACCCAGTACTTC	CASSPGETQYF
-	TRBJ1-2	-	TRBV4-2	TGTGCCAGTACCCCAGAGTCAGGCTATGGCTACACCTTC	CASTPESGYGYTF
-	TRBJ2-1	TRBD2	TRBV13	TGTGCCAGCAGCTTGTCTAGCGGGGAGCCTAATAACGGGCAGTTCTTC	CASSLSSGEPNNGQFF
-	TRBJ1-2	-	TRBV30	TGTGCCTGGACAGGGACTTCTAACTATGGCTACACCTTC	CAWTGTSNYGYTF
-	TRBJ1-4	-	TRBV18	TGTGCCAGCTCGCGACAGGCAACTAATGAAAAACTGTTTTTT	CASSRQATNEKLFF
-	TRBJ1-2	TRBD1	TRBV9	TGTGCCAGCAGCTCACAGGGGGCCGTCTATGGCTACACCTTC	CASSSQGAVYGYTF
-	TRBJ2-1	TRBD2	TRBV6-5	TGTGCCAGCAGCTCCGGGACTAGTACCTACAATGAGCAGTTCTTC	CASSSGTSTYNEQFF
once	TRBJ2-7	-	TRBV5-4	TGTGCCAGCAGCTTGGGAGTCGAGGCCGTCTACGAGCAGTACTTC	CASSLGVEAVYEQYF
-	TRBJ2-3	-	TRBV6-6	TGTGCCAGCAGTTACTCGTTTTCAGGGGAAGATACGCAGTATTTT	CASSYSFSGEDTQYF
-	TRBJ1-2	-	TRBV19	TGTGCCAGTAGTGATACAGGGCACGTTGGCTACACCTTC	CASSDTGHVGYTF
few	TRBJ1-3	TRBD1	TRBV6-4	TGTGCCAGCAGGATGACAGGGCACTCTGGAAACACCATATATTTT	CASRMTGHSGNTIYF
once	TRBJ2-7	-	TRBV15	TGTGCCACCAGCAGATATGGAGGGAACTACGAGCAGTACTTC	CATSRYGGNYEQYF
-	TRBJ2-3	TRBD2	TRBV7-9	TGTGCCAGCAGCCCAAGGACTAGCGGGGGCACAGATACGCAGTATTTT	CASSPRTSGGTDTQYF
-	TRBJ1-2	-	TRBV7-3	TGTGCCAGCAGCCAGACAGGTGGAGGCTACACCTTC	CASSQTGGGYTF
-	TRBJ2-7	TRBD1	TRBV9	TGTGCCAGCAGCTTCGGGACAGGGGACTACGAGCAGTACTTC	CASSFGTGDYEQYF
many	TRBJ2-1	TRBD1	TRBV6-4	TGTGCCAGCAGTGCCCGGGCAGGGGGCCATGAGCAGTTCTTC	CASSARAGGHEQFF
-	TRBJ1-2	TRBD1	TRBV23-1	TGCGCCAGCACTTCAAAGGAGGGACAGGGAGATGGCTACACCTTC	CASTSKEGQGDGYTF
-	TRBJ1-1	-	TRBV5-4	TGTGCCAGCAGCTTGAGGGGGGGGAGCACTGAAGCTTTCTTT	CASSLRGGSTEAFF
-	TRBJ1-1	-	TRBV5-8	TGTGCCAGCAGCTCGCGGGCCGGGAGGAACACTGAAGCTTTCTTT	CASSSRAGRNTEAFF
-	TRBJ2-7	TRBD2	TRBV6-4	TGTGCCAGCAGTTCGCGGGGGGGCTCGGGCGAGCAGTACTTC	CASSSRGGSGEQYF
-	TRBJ1-1	-	TRBV4-2	TGTGCCAGCAGCCAAGCGAGCGAGAGAGCTTTCTTT	CASSQASERAFF
-	TRBJ2-7	TRBD1	TRBV7-9	TGTGCCAGCAGCTTACCCGGACAGGGCTACGAGCAGTACTTC	CASSLPGQGYEQYF
-	TRBJ1-1	-	TRBV2	TGTGCCAGCAGGAGCGGGGGGAGGTTCGGCACTGAAGCTTTCTTT	CASRSGGRFGTEAFF
-	TRBJ1-2	-	TRBV10-3	TGTGCCATCAGTCAAACCGGGACTGGGCCTAACTATGGCTACACCTTC	CAISQTGTGPNYGYTF
-	TRBJ2-7	-	TRBV29-1	TGCAGCGTAGCCAACGACAGACGCTACGAGCAGTACTTC	CSVANDRRYEQYF
-	TRBJ1-4	-	TRBV5-1	TGCGCCAGCAGCTGGCCCTCAGGGGATGCAACTAATGAAAAACTGTTTTTT	CASSWPSGDATNEKLFF
-	TRBJ2-7	TRBD2	TRBV5-6	TGTGCCAGCAGCTTCTTAAGACTAGCGGGGGGCTACGAGCAGTACTTC	CASSFLRLAGGYEQYF
-	TRBJ1-1	-	TRBV7-2	TGTGCCAGCAGCTTATTAGGGGGAGCAGGTAACACTGAAGCTTTCTTT	CASSLLGGAGNTEAFF
-	TRBJ2-2	-	TRBV19	TGTGCCAGTAGTAGTAGAAACACCGGGGAGCTGTTTTTT	CASSSRNTGELFF
-	TRBJ2-7	-	TRBV30	TGTGCCTGGAGTCCAGGGATCCACGAGCAGTACTTC	CAWSPGIHEQYF
-	TRBJ2-3	-	TRBV7-2	TGTGCCAGCAGCTCCACTAGTCCGGGTACGCAGTATTTT	CASSSTSPGTQYF